This record covers a single T cell receptor beta chain. Its target is not known. This entry is derived from a study of Graves' ophthalmopathy and Graves' hyperthyroidism. Notes on the study in general: In separating ophthalmopathy from stable hyperthyroidism, a 13-signature model achieved less than 90% sensitivity and approximately 80% specificity.

Amplification of the TCR beta CDR3 regions used RNA transcripts (as template). HTBI-primed first-round RT-PCR preceded second-round multiplex PCR. TCRdb re-analysed the multiplex PCR reads in MiXCR, keeping a single row per CDR3 protein. Seen here are 580,000 or so distinct CDR3 sequences, approximately 35% observed once, and the top ten hold about 4.1%. This CDR3 spans 14 amino acids. Germline V CDR1 and CDR2: SGDLS, YYNGEE. This receptor was taken from an adult man with Graves' hyperthyroidism. Sequenced material: peripheral blood or thyroid tissue (not recorded which). This chain joins TRBV9 and TRBJ2-5, with D perhaps TRBD1 (6 bases). The better agreement between TRBJ2-1 and the DNA end casts doubt on the J call. The CDR3 nucleotides are TGTGCCAGCAGCGTAGATGGCCAGGGGCTGGATCAGTTCTTC. Encoded protein: CASSVDGQGLDQFF.